This is a list of T cell receptor beta chains from one sample in a study of T-cell reconstitution after alpha-beta-depleted transplantation in children. TCRdb fed the PCR reads into MiXCR, producing one record per CDR3 protein. This table has roughly 400,000 distinct CDR3 sequences, about 40% appearing once. The starting material was PBMCs, obtained before TCRalphabeta/CD19-depleted stem cell transplant. The receptor source for this set is a girl aged 2 to 10 with aplastic anemia, due to receive a stem cell transplant. The CDR3 runs from the conserved cysteine through the conserved F or W. D genes are given only for firm matches. Clone size is stated in some rows and not others, as once, few, many or a class when expanded.

J	V	size	D	length	DNA	CDR3
TRBJ2-2	TRBV7-6	-	-	18	TGTGCCAGCAGCTTAGATTATCGTCTAGCCGGTTCCGCCGGGGAGCTGTTTTTT	CASSLDYRLAGSAGELFF
TRBJ2-3	TRBV12-3/TRBV12-4	few	TRBD2	14	TGTGCCAGCATTGGGCGGGAGGGCCTGGATACGCAGTATTTT	CASIGREGLDTQYF
TRBJ2-7	TRBV5-1	-	-	15	TGCGCCAGCAGCCCCTGGGACCCCGGAGCCACGGAGCAGTACTTC	CASSPWDPGATEQYF
TRBJ1-5	TRBV12-3/TRBV12-4	-	-	12	TGTGCCAGCAGACTTACAGGTCAGCCCCAGCATTTT	CASRLTGQPQHF
TRBJ1-5	TRBV20-1	-	-	16	TGCAGTGCTAGAGGTCTCGAGGGTTGGGGCAATCAGCCCCAGCATTTT	CSARGLEGWGNQPQHF
TRBJ2-7	TRBV28	few	-	17	TGTGCCAGCAGGGATACGGACATGGGACTTTCAAAATACGAGCAGTACTTC	CASRDTDMGLSKYEQYF
TRBJ2-1	TRBV20-1	-	TRBD2	15	TGCAGTGCTAGAGGTGCAGCGGGGGGGATCAATGAGCAGTTCTTC	CSARGAAGGINEQFF
TRBJ2-1	TRBV6-1	-	TRBD2	14	TGTGCCAGCAGTGGGACTAGGAACTACAATGAGCAGTTCTTC	CASSGTRNYNEQFF
TRBJ2-5	TRBV27	-	-	13	TGTGCCAGCAGCCCGCCGGGACAAGAGACCCAGTACTTC	CASSPPGQETQYF
TRBJ1-2	TRBV15	-	-	13	TGTGCCACCAGCAGAGGGGGCGCGGATGGCTACACCTTC	CATSRGGADGYTF
TRBJ1-2	TRBV12-3/TRBV12-4	-	-	12	TGTGCCAGCAGTCCTCGGACCTATGGCGACACCTTC	CASSPRTYGDTF
TRBJ2-1	TRBV5-1	-	-	18	TGCGCCAGCAGCTTGGAGACCGGACGGGTTAGCTCCTACAATGAGCAGTTCTTC	CASSLETGRVSSYNEQFF
TRBJ2-7	TRBV20-1	-	-	15	TGCAGTGCTAGGTCCGGGAGTAAGAGTTCCTACGAGCAGTACTTC	CSARSGSKSSYEQYF
TRBJ2-4	TRBV4-1	many	-	16	TGCGCCAGCAGCCAAGAGACAGGACGAATCAAAAACATTCAGTACTTC	CASSQETGRIKNIQYF
TRBJ1-4	TRBV10-3	once	TRBD1	17	TGTGCCAACCCGGGACAGGGGGCATCGGTAATAGTTGAAAAACTGTTTTTT	CANPGQGASVIVEKLFF
TRBJ2-5	TRBV5-1	-	TRBD1	15	TGCGCCAGCACGGTGGACAGGCCAGAGATAGAGACCCAGTACTTC	CASTVDRPEIETQYF
TRBJ2-3	TRBV7-3	many	-	16	TGTGCCAGCAGCCCGACGGTGGGTAGCGGACGCCATACGCAGTATTTT	CASSPTVGSGRHTQYF
TRBJ2-1	TRBV2	-	TRBD2	21	TGTGCCAGCAGCTCTCCGGGGACTAGCGGGGGTCACACAAGCTCCTACAATGAGCAGTTCTTC	CASSSPGTSGGHTSSYNEQFF
TRBJ1-1	TRBV6-1	-	-	13	TGTGCCACCCAGACAGGTGACGTCCTCGGAGCTTTCTTT	CATQTGDVLGAFF
TRBJ2-1	TRBV28	many	-	15	TGTGCCAGCAGCCTGCGCTACCCCTCCTACAATGAGCAGTTCTTC	CASSLRYPSYNEQFF
TRBJ2-5	TRBV11-2	-	-	19	TGTGCCAGCAGCTTAAGCCGACCCTGGGGGAGGGGGCAGCAAGAGACCCAGTACTTC	CASSLSRPWGRGQQETQYF
TRBJ1-1	TRBV6-1	few	-	12	TGTGCCAGCGGAAGGGGCGGCACTGAAGCTTTCTTT	CASGRGGTEAFF
TRBJ2-5	TRBV7-2	many	TRBD2	16	TGTGCCAGCAGCTCCGAGACTAGCGGCCGTCAAGAGACCCAGTACTTC	CASSSETSGRQETQYF
TRBJ2-3	TRBV18	few	-	14	TGTGCCAGCCAGGGACTCATAGACACAGATACGCAGTATTTT	CASQGLIDTDTQYF
TRBJ2-7	TRBV12-3/TRBV12-4	many	-	12	TGTGCCAGCAGCCCGGGGTACTACGAGCAGTACTTC	CASSPGYYEQYF
TRBJ2-3	TRBV12-3/TRBV12-4	once	-	14	TGTGCCAGCCGTTTAGGAATTAGCACAGATACGCAGTATTTT	CASRLGISTDTQYF
TRBJ2-3	TRBV20-1	many	TRBD2	14	TGCAGTGAGGGGACTATCCCACCCTCAGATACGCAGTATTTT	CSEGTIPPSDTQYF
TRBJ1-1	TRBV5-1	medium-sized	TRBD1	15	TGCGCCAGCAGCTTGGATGTGACAGGGGGCACTGAAGCTTTCTTT	CASSLDVTGGTEAFF
TRBJ2-5	TRBV7-6	few	TRBD2	15	TGTGCCAGCAGCTTAAGGACTAGCGGGATCGGGACCCAGTACTTC	CASSLRTSGIGTQYF
TRBJ1-1	TRBV7-2	-	TRBD1	15	TGTGCCAGCAGCTTCCTACCAGGGGGGAACACTGAAGCTTTCTTT	CASSFLPGGNTEAFF
TRBJ2-1	TRBV13	-	-	15	TGTGCCAGCAGCTCAGGAGGGTTAGGGAACAATGAGCAGTTCTTC	CASSSGGLGNNEQFF
TRBJ1-2	TRBV11-2	-	-	13	TGTGCCAGCAGCTCGACCATGAATTATGGCTACACCTTC	CASSSTMNYGYTF
TRBJ2-1	TRBV7-3	-	-	16	TGTGCCAGCAGCTTAACGTTTATTAAGGGGGGCAATGAGCAGTTCTTC	CASSLTFIKGGNEQFF
TRBJ2-5	TRBV20-1	few	-	13	TGCAGTGCCAAGGGGGGAGCACAAGAGACCCAGTACTTC	CSAKGGAQETQYF
TRBJ1-4	TRBV5-6	-	TRBD1	15	TGTGCCAGCAGCTTAGACAGGGGGAACGGTGAAAAACTGTTTTTT	CASSLDRGNGEKLFF
TRBJ1-2	TRBV29-1	many	-	12	TGCAGCGTTGCCAGGGCTAACTATGGCTACACCTTC	CSVARANYGYTF
TRBJ2-1	TRBV27	many	-	14	TGTGCCAGCAGTTTTGGTATTACCAACAATGAGCAGTTCTTC	CASSFGITNNEQFF
TRBJ2-1	TRBV28	-	TRBD1	14	TGTGCCAGCAGCCGGGACAGTCATTTCAATGAGCAGTTCTTC	CASSRDSHFNEQFF
TRBJ2-7	TRBV7-9	once	TRBD1	15	TGTGCCAGCAGCTTAGTTCCGGACAGGACCTACGAGCAGTACTTC	CASSLVPDRTYEQYF